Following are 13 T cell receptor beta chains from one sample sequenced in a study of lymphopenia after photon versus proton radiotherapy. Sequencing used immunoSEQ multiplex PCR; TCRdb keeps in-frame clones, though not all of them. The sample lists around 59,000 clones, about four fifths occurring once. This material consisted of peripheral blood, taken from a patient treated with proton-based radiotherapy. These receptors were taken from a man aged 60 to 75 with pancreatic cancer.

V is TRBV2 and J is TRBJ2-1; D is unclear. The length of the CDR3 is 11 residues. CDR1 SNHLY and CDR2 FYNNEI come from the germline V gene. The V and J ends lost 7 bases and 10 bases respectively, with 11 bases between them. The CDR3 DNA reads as TGTGCCAGCAATTTAAGTCGAGAGCAGTTCTTC. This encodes CASNLSREQFF.

The CDR3 is CASGPGQRHSPLHF. CDR3 nucleotide sequence: TGCGCCAGCGGCCCGGGACAGCGTCATTCACCCCTCCACTTT. The gene calls are TRBV5-1 and TRBJ1-6; 7 bases map to TRBD1. V trimming: 7 bases; J trimming: 8 bases; junction bases outside the gene matches: 9. The germline CDR1 and CDR2 sequences are SGHRS and YFSETQ. This CDR3 is built from 14 residues. The full variable domain, its missing parts supplied by reference TRBV5-1 and TRBJ1-6, is KAGVTQTPRYLIKTRGQQVTLSCSPISGHRSVSWYQQTPGQGLQFLFEYFSETQRNKGNFPGRFSGRQFSNSRSEMNVSTLELGDSALYLCASGPGQRHSPLHFGNGTRLTVT.

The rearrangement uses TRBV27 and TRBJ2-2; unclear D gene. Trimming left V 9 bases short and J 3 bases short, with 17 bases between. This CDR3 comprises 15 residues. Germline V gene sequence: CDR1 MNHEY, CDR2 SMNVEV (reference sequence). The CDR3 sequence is CASRNLGADTGELFF. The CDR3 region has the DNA TGTGCCAGTAGAAATTTGGGCGCGGACACCGGGGAGCTGTTTTTT.

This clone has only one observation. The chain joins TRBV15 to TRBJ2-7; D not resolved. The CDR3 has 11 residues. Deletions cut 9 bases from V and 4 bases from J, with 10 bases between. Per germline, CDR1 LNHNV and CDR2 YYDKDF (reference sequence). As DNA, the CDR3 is TGTGCCACAGGGATCGGGTACGAGCAGTACTTC. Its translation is CATGIGYEQYF.

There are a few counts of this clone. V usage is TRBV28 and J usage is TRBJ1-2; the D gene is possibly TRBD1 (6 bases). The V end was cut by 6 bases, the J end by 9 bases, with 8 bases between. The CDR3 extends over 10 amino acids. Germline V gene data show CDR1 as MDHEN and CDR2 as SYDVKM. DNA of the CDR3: TGTGCCAGCAGAGGACAGAGCTACACCTTC. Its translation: CASRGQSYTF.

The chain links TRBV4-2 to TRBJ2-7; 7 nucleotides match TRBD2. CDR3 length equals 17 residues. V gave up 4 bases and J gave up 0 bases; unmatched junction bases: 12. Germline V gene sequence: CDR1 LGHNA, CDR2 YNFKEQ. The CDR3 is CASSPLGGGGGSYEQYF. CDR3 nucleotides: TGTGCCAGCAGCCCTCTCGGCGGTGGCGGGGGCTCCTACGAGCAGTACTTC.

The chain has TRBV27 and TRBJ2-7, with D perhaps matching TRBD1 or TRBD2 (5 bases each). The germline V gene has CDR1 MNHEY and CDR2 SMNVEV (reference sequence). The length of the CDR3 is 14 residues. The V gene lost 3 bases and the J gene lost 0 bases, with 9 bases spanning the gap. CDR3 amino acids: CASSFVGASYEQYF. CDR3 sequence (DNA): TGTGCCAGCAGTTTCGTCGGGGCCTCCTACGAGCAGTACTTC.

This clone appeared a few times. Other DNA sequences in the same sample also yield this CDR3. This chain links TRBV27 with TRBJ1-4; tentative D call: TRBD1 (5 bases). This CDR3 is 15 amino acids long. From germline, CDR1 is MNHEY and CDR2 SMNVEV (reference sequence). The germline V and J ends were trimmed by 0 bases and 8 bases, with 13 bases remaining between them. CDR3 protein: CASSLSGTYGEKLFF. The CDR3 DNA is TGTGCCAGCAGTTTATCCGGGACTTATGGGGAAAAACTGTTTTTT.

CDR3 DNA sequence: TGTGCCAGCAGCGAACAGGGAGACAATGAGCAGTTCTTC. Encoded protein: CASSEQGDNEQFF. The chain carries TRBV9 and TRBJ2-1; D is possibly TRBD1 (6 bases). V lost 3 bases and J lost 5, with 9 bases in between. Germline V CDR1 and CDR2: SGDLS, YYNGEE. CDR3 length: 13 amino acids. Based on the CDR3 plus reference TRBV9 and TRBJ2-1, the full variable domain is DSGVTQTPKHLITATGQRVTLRCSPRSGDLSVYWYQQSLDQGLQFLIQYYNGEERAKGNILERFSAQQFPDLHSELNLSSLELGDSALYFCASSEQGDNEQFFGPGTRLTVL.

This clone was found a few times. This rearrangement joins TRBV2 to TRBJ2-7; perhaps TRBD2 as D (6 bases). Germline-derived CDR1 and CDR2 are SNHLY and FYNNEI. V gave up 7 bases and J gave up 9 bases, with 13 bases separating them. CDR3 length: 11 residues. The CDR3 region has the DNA TGTGCCAGCAATCTCCGGGAGACGCAGTACTTC. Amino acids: CASNLRETQYF.

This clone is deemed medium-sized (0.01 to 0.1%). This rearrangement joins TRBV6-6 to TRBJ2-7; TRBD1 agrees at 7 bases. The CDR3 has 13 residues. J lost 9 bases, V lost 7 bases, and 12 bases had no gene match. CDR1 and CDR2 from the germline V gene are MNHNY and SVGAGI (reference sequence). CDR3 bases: TGTGCCAGCACTCGAGGCCGGGACAGCGGGCAGTACTTC. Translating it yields CASTRGRDSGQYF.

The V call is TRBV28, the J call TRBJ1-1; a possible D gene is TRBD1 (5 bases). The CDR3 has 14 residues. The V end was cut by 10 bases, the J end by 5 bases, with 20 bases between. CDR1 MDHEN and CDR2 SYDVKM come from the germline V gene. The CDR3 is CAIIRSGFLTEAFF. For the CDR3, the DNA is TGTGCCATCATTCGTTCAGGGTTTTTAACTGAAGCTTTCTTT.

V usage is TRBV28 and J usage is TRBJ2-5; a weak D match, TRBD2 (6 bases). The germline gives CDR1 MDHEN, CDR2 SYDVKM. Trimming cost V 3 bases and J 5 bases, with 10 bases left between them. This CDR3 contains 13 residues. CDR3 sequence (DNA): TGTGCCAGCAGTTTTGGCGGGGTGGAGACCCAGTACTTC. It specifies CASSFGGVETQYF.